The clone carrying this TCR beta chain was found many times. Its antigen is as yet unknown. The data were taken from a study of T cells in Graves' hyperthyroidism and ophthalmopathy. Overall study results and limits: In the analysis, a 13 V-J model separated ophthalmopathy from stable hyperthyroidism. Most expanded thyroid clonotypes above 0.001 also appeared in blood.

The germline gives CDR1 ENHRY, CDR2 SYGVKD. The CDR3 runs 14 residues. V was trimmed by 4 bases and J by 1 base, leaving 10 bases between them. TCR beta CDR3 sequences were amplified from RNA transcripts. The HTBI primer set was used in a first-round RT-PCR of the TCR CDR3. TCRdb re-derived calls from the multiplex PCR reads in MiXCR, one entry per CDR3 protein. The sample includes approximately 870,000 distinct CDR3 sequences, 38% of them seen just once. The clonotype was recovered from a man in his late teens or twenties with Graves' hyperthyroidism. The rearrangement joins TRBV10-3 to TRBJ1-1, with D maybe TRBD1 (5 bases). Source material: blood. The CDR3 here is CAISGGRKNTEAFF. The CDR3 DNA reads TGTGCCATCAGTGGGGGACGGAAGAACACTGAAGCTTTCTTT.